The 5 T cell receptor beta chains given below trace back to one sample, sequenced in a study of immune evolution from preneoplasia to lung adenocarcinoma (dated by TCRdb to about 2021). Receptor amplification or capture employed the immunoSEQ multiplex PCR assay. TCRdb obtained this table from immuneACCESS and retained in-frame rearrangements with V and J assigned. These tables miss some clones; where compared with another copy, unresolved V genes account for less than half of the shortfall, and the remainder is unexplained. Counted in this sample were 8,500 to 10,000 clones; 75% to 85% of them appeared once. Roughly 2.9% of the sample belongs to the ten largest clones. Sequenced sample: FFPE lung adenocarcinoma in situ tissue. This specimen's cell subset or site label, interpreted: preinvasive adenocarcinoma in situ (AIS). The receptors here all came from a person between 65 and 79 years old with lung adenocarcinoma.

The rearrangement joins TRBV6-1 to TRBJ1-1; perhaps TRBD1 as D (5 bases). The CDR3 totals 13 residues. V was trimmed by 6 bases and J by 5 bases, leaving 13 bases between them. Germline V gene lookup returns CDR1 MNHNS and CDR2 SASEGT. DNA of the CDR3: TGTGCCAGCAGCCGGGACCGGAGAACTGAAGCTTTCTTT. Protein sequence: CASSRDRRTEAFF.

The CDR3 loop is CASRTGALYNEQFF. In nucleotides, the CDR3 is TGTGCCAGTAGGACCGGGGCCCTTTACAATGAGCAGTTCTTC. The V call is TRBV11-2, the J call TRBJ2-1; D may be TRBD1 or TRBD2 (5 bases each). The CDR3 is 14 amino acids. The germline CDR1 and CDR2 sequences are SGHAT and FQNNGV. With 9 bases removed from V and 4 bases from J, the gap between germline ends came to 16 bases. Supplemented by reference TRBV11-2 and TRBJ2-1, the full variable domain reads EAGVAQSPRYKIIEKRQSVAFWCNPISGHATLYWYQQILGQGPKLLIQFQNNGVVDDSQLPKDRFSAERLKGVDSTLKIQPAKLEDSAVYLCASRTGALYNEQFFGPGTRLTVL.

The rearrangement links TRBV7-9 to TRBJ2-3, with 9 bases identical to TRBD1. The CDR3 spans 16 residues. Per the germline V gene, CDR1 is SEHNR and CDR2 is FQNEAQ (reference sequence). The V gene end was trimmed by 3 bases and the J gene end by 2 bases; junction bases not matched to a gene: 6. The CDR3 DNA is TGTGCCAGCAGCTTGAGGACAGGGGCCTCCACAGATACGCAGTATTTT. Amino acids: CASSLRTGASTDTQYF.

The chain couples TRBV7-9 to TRBJ2-5; perhaps TRBD1 as D (6 bases). The CDR3 is made up of 14 amino acids. V gave up 6 bases and J gave up 1 base, with 12 bases separating them. Germline assignment: CDR1 SEHNR and CDR2 FQNEAQ (reference sequence). CDR3 in amino acids: CASRGDRTQETQYF. The DNA of the CDR3 is TGTGCCAGCAGGGGCGACAGGACCCAAGAGACCCAGTACTTC.

This chain joins TRBV25-1 and TRBJ1-2, with 9 positions matching TRBD1. The CDR3 has 16 amino acids. Germline lookup yields CDR1 MGHDK and CDR2 SYGVNS. V shed 2 bases and J 5 bases; nucleotides not matched to a gene: 9. CDR3 amino acids: CASSERRTGGAYGYTF. CDR3 sequence (DNA): TGTGCCAGCAGTGAACGTCGCACAGGGGGCGCTTATGGCTACACCTTC.